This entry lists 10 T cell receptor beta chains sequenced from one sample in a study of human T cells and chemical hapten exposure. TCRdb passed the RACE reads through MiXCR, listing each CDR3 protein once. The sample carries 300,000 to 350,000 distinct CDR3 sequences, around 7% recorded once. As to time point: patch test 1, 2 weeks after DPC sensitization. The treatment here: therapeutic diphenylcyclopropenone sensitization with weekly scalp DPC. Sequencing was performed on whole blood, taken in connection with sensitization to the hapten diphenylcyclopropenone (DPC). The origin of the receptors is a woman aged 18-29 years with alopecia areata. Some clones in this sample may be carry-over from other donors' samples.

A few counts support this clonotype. This CDR3 reads CSARDSSGVRDTQYF. The CDR3 bases are TGCAGTGCTAGAGATAGTAGCGGTGTTAGGGATACGCAGTATTTT. V and J are TRBV20-1 and TRBJ2-3, with TRBD2 as a possible D gene (6 bases). The CDR3 is made up of 15 amino acids. The V end lost 0 bases, the J end lost 6 bases, and 16 bases lay between the germline ends. From germline, CDR1 is DFQATT and CDR2 SNEGSKA (reference sequence).

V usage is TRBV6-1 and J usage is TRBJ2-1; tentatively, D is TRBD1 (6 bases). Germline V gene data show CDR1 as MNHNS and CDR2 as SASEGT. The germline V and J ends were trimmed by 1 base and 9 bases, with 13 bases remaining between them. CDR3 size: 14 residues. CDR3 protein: CASSEGDRNFEQFF. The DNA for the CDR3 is TGTGCCAGCAGTGAAGGAGACAGGAACTTTGAGCAGTTCTTC.

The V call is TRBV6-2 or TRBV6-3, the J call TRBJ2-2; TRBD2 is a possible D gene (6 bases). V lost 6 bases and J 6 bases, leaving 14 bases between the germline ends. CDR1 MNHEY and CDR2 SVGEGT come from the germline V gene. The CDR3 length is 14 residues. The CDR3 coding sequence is TGTGCCAGCAGCGTGAACGGGGGTGCCGGGGAGCTGTTTTTT. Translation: CASSVNGGAGELFF.

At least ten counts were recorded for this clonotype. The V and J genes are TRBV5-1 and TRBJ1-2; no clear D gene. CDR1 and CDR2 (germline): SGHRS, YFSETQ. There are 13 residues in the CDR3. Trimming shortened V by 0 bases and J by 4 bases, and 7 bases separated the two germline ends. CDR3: CASSLEAVYGYTF. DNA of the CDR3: TGCGCCAGCAGCTTGGAAGCAGTCTATGGCTACACCTTC.

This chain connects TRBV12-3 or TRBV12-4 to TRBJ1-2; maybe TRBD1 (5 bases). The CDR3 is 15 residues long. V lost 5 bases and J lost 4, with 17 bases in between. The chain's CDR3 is CASSHPRGDPYGYTF. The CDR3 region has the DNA TGTGCCAGCAGTCACCCCCGGGGGGATCCCTATGGCTACACCTTC.

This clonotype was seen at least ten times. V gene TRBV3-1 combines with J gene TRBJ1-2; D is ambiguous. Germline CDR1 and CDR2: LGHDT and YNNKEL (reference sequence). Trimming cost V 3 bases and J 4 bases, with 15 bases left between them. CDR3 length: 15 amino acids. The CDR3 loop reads CASSHARPEAYGYTF. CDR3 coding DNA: TGTGCCAGCAGCCACGCTCGCCCCGAGGCCTATGGCTACACCTTC. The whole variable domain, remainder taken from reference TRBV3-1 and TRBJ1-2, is DTAVSQTPKYLVTQMGNDKSIKCEQNLGHDTMYWYKQDSKKFLKIMFSYNNKELIINETVPNRFSPKSPDKAHLNLHINSLELGDSAVYFCASSHARPEAYGYTFGSGTRLTVV.

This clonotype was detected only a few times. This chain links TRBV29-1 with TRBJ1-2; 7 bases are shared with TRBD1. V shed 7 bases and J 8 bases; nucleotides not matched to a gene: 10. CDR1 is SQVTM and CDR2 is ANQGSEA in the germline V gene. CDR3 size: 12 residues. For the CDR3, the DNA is TGCAGCGGGTTTACAGGGGCTGTCGGCTACACCTTC. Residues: CSGFTGAVGYTF.

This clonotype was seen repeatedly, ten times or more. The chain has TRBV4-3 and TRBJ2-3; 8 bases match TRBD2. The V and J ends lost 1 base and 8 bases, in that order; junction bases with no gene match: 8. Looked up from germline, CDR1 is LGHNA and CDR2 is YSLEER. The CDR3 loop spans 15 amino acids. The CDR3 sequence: CASSQVAGGRGTQYF. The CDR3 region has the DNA TGCGCCAGCAGCCAAGTGGCGGGGGGCCGAGGTACGCAGTATTTT.

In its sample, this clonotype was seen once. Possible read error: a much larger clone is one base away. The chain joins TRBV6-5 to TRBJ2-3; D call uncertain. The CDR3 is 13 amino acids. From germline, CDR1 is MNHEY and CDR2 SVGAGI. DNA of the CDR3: TGTGCCAGCAGGAGCCGCGTCACAAATACGCAGTATTTT. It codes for CASRSRVTNTQYF.

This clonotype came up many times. CDR3 DNA sequence: TGTGCCAGCAGCCAAGATGGGCCGAATAATGAAAAACTGTTTTTT. It specifies CASSQDGPNNEKLFF. This chain uses TRBV3-1 with TRBJ1-4; D not certain. This CDR3 is 15 amino acids long. V lost 0 bases, J lost 4 bases, and 9 bases lay in between. The germline gives CDR1 LGHDT, CDR2 YNNKEL (reference sequence).